This T cell receptor (beta chain) came from a study of tumor-infiltrating lymphocytes in primary liver carcinoma (TCRdb year 2017). In the study overall: Between November 2015 and March 2016, a handful of patients in China with histopathologically diagnosed primary liver carcinoma had surgical resection. Of the five patients, three men and two women aged 30 to 69 years, four had hepatocellular carcinoma and one had combined HCC and intrahepatic cholangiocarcinoma. The five patients had tumors of stage T1-T3 N0M0, with maximum diameters ranging from roughly 4.2 to 10 cm. Each sample produced about 3.5 to 8 million productive TCRbeta reads, and read depth showed no significant difference between tissue types. TCRbeta repertoire sequencing, expression microarrays and whole-exome sequencing were combined in the study across five regions of each liver tumor, with adjacent normal tissue and blood also included. A total of 35 or so specimens from 5 patients went through TCRbeta repertoire sequencing, namely 25 tumor regions, 5 adjacent noncancerous liver tissues and 5 peripheral blood samples. High reproducibility was observed for the technical replicate repertoires, with mean shared-clone rates approximately 0.92 and correlation coefficients above 0.95.

As for this clonotype: Its antigen specificity is not known. The input lacks base qualities; no much larger clone sits a single base away.

TRIzol reagent was used to extract blood RNA from unsorted whole blood, while the DNeasy Blood & Tissue kit provided the germline DNA. Chronic HBV infection was present in the patients, and the patients were treatment-naive at sampling. Before surgery, roughly 4 milliliters of peripheral blood were collected into K2EDTA tubes. What the research found in general, with its limitations: Comparison of CD4+ and CD8+ T cell repertoires was precluded by the use of bulk unsorted samples. Repertoire overlap was higher between tumor regions (mean roughly 35%) than tumor-adjacent (approximately 17%) or tumor-blood (roughly 14%) pairs, consistent with antigen-driven expansion. The study included only four to six patients, and the authors note findings should be validated in a larger study. Only the TCR beta chain was sequenced, which likely underestimates true repertoire diversity because unpaired alpha chains were not captured. Compared with blood, tumors had a significantly larger share of the repertoire taken up by the top 250 clones (p = 0.039).

Starting from about 500 ng total RNA, TCRbeta-specific cDNA was produced by reverse transcription with a constant-region primer and ProtoScript II reverse transcriptase. Construction of the TCRbeta libraries relied on three nested rounds of multiplex PCR, following a slightly modified ARM-PCR procedure. Sample barcodes and Illumina adapters were added in a final 25-cycle PCR using Deep VentR polymerase. Before sequencing, amplicons between 200 and 500 bp were purified from gel using a QIAquick gel extraction kit. An Illumina HiSeq 2500 was used to sequence the TCRbeta amplicons with 250-bp paired-end reads. Processing in the source paper ran as follows. To recover full CDR3 sequences, reads were quality-trimmed using Trimmomatic v0.33 and paired reads were then merged using FLASH v1.2.11. MiGEC v1.2.1b assigned V, D and J germline segments to the rearranged TCRbeta sequences. VDJtools v1.0.0 computed clonotype statistics and Shannon-Wiener diversity indices. Except for diversity analysis, only the 250 most abundant clonotypes of each sample were used in subsequent analyses to reduce sampling bias. TCRdb cleaned the public reads at Q25 with fastp, built clones with MiXCR and kept in-frame beta chains. Duplicate CDR3 protein sequences are folded into a single record with the most common DNA and genes. TCRdb, not the authors, supplied the V and J calls. The sample includes 180,000 or so distinct CDR3 sequences, with 50% to 75% observed a single time. Together, the top ten hold 72% of the sample.

The source material was peripheral blood. The source is a middle-aged man with primary liver carcinoma and hepatitis B virus infection.

The DNA sequence is given as TGTGCCAGCAGTCCCGGAGTAGCGGGAGATGAGCAGTTCTTC. Translation gives CASSPGVAGDEQFF. The sequence joins TRBV11-1 to TRBJ2-1; 9 central nucleotides agree with TRBD2. Trimming accounts for 6 bases at V and 8 bases at J, while the number of junction bases matched to no gene is 8. In the germline V gene (reference sequence), CDR1 corresponds to SGHAT and CDR2 to FQDESV. Inclusive of the bounding cysteine and phenylalanine, the CDR3 is 14 residues long. Kept here is only the CDR3 DNA, which spans 42 bases and is read in frame from base 1.